Shown below are 15 T cell receptor beta chains from a single sample sequenced in a study of cytomegalovirus exposure and HLA in healthy donors. Using immunoSEQ multiplex PCR, the repertoire was profiled, and TCRdb retains in-frame clones only, with some absent. The top ten hold more than 1.2% of the sample, which has approximately 150,000 clones, around nine tenths seen once. Sequenced input: PBMCs. Receptor source: a woman in her thirties in good health and CMV-seronegative.

This chain uses TRBV5-6 with TRBJ1-6, with 8 bases fitting TRBD1. Germline trimming cut 0 bases from V and 7 bases from J; bases unmatched to any gene: 9. Germline V gene data show CDR1 as SGHDT and CDR2 as YYEEEE. CDR3 size: 17 residues. CDR3 region: CASSLAFWDRRNSPLHF. As DNA, the CDR3 is TGTGCCAGCAGCTTGGCCTTCTGGGACAGGAGAAATTCACCCCTCCACTTT.

J is TRBJ2-7 and V is TRBV7-8, with D maybe TRBD2 (5 bases). CDR3 length: 15 residues. V shed 5 bases and J shed 3 bases, with 17 bases lying between them. CDR1 and CDR2 (germline): SGHVS, FQNEAQ. CDR3 sequence: CASSTPTRFNYEQYF. CDR3 sequence (DNA): TGTGCCAGCAGCACCCCAACTAGATTTAACTACGAGCAGTACTTC.

The V gene is TRBV4-1, the J gene TRBJ1-5, with TRBD1 identical over 10 bases. CDR3 size: 16 residues. Looked up from germline, CDR1 is MGHRA and CDR2 is YSYEKL. V lost 4 bases, J lost 7 bases, and 10 bases stayed unmatched. CDR3 protein: CASSPSGTGEGQPQHF. The CDR3 DNA reads TGCGCCAGCAGCCCCTCTGGGACAGGGGAGGGACAGCCCCAGCATTTT.

This chain links TRBV6-1 with TRBJ2-2, with D possibly matching TRBD2 (6 bases). Between the trimmed V and J ends, which lost 1 base and 5 bases, there was a span of 14 bases. The CDR3 loop spans 16 amino acids. Germline CDR1 is MNHNS and CDR2 is SASEGT. CDR3 protein: CASSEGRGAGTGELFF. The DNA for the CDR3 is TGTGCCAGCAGTGAAGGGAGGGGCGCGGGGACCGGGGAGCTGTTTTTT.

This clone was counted once. The genes are TRBV11-2 and TRBJ1-2; tentative D call: TRBD1 (5 bases). V was trimmed by 2 bases and J by 2 bases, leaving 18 bases between them. Germline lookup yields CDR1 SGHAT and CDR2 FQNNGV. This CDR3 region has 17 residues. CDR3 amino acids: CASSLRSGGSQNYGYTF. The CDR3 DNA reads TGTGCCAGCAGCTTAAGGTCGGGGGGGTCACAGAACTATGGCTACACCTTC. The full variable domain, completed using reference TRBV11-2 and TRBJ1-2, is EAGVAQSPRYKIIEKRQSVAFWCNPISGHATLYWYQQILGQGPKLLIQFQNNGVVDDSQLPKDRFSAERLKGVDSTLKIQPAKLEDSAVYLCASSLRSGGSQNYGYTFGSGTRLTVV.

The rearrangement links TRBV4-1 to TRBJ1-1, with 7 bases fitting TRBD1. CDR1 and CDR2 (germline): MGHRA, YSYEKL. The CDR3 covers 14 residues. V lost 5 bases to trimming and J lost 3 bases; unmatched junction nucleotides: 6. DNA of the CDR3: TGCGCCAGCAGCACACAGGGGCGCTACACTGAAGCTTTCTTT. Protein product: CASSTQGRYTEAFF.

The chain couples TRBV6-1 to TRBJ1-4; D gene ambiguous. V was cut by 6 bases and J by 4 bases, with 15 bases left in between. CDR1 and CDR2 (germline): MNHNS, SASEGT. There are 15 residues in the CDR3. The CDR3: CASRGGRTHNEKLFF. In DNA form, the CDR3 reads TGTGCCAGCAGGGGAGGTCGAACACATAATGAAAAACTGTTTTTT.

This clone was seen a single time. This chain uses TRBV13 with TRBJ2-5; 9 bases map to TRBD1. V lost 3 bases and J lost 1; bases outside the gene matches: 3. The germline CDR1 and CDR2 sequences are PRHDT and FYEKMQ (reference sequence). The CDR3 totals 15 residues. The CDR3, as DNA: TGTGCCAGCAGCTTCGGACAGGGGATCCAAGAGACCCAGTACTTC. It yields the protein CASSFGQGIQETQYF.

The gene calls are TRBV19 and TRBJ2-7; TRBD1 is a possible D gene (6 bases). Trimming stripped 6 bases from V and 3 bases from J, with 12 bases between. CDR1 is LNHDA, CDR2 SQIVND, per germline (reference sequence). The CDR3 is made up of 13 amino acids. The CDR3 coding sequence is TGTGCCAGTAGACCTCAACAGGGCTACGAGCAGTACTTC. Protein sequence: CASRPQQGYEQYF.

The J gene is TRBJ1-1, the V gene TRBV6-6, with D uncertain. This CDR3 is built from 10 residues. Trimming stripped 5 bases from V and 11 bases from J, with 9 bases between. The germline V gene has CDR1 MNHNY and CDR2 SVGAGI (reference sequence). The CDR3 loop is CASSGTEAFF. The CDR3 coding sequence is TGTGCCAGCAGTGGTACGGAGGCTTTCTTT.

The J gene is TRBJ1-1, the V gene TRBV4-1; D is undetermined. The CDR3 extends over 15 amino acids. Germline V gene sequence: CDR1 MGHRA, CDR2 YSYEKL. V was shortened by 2 bases and J by 2 bases, with 12 bases between the two germline ends. DNA for the CDR3: TGCGCCAGCAGCCAATTCAGAGACTCAAACACTGAAGCTTTCTTT. It translates to CASSQFRDSNTEAFF.

This chain uses TRBV7-9 with TRBJ1-2; 8 bases are a match to TRBD1. The trim removed 4 bases at V and 8 bases at J, leaving 12 bases unmatched. The CDR3 length is 15 residues. Germline loops: CDR1 SEHNR, CDR2 FQNEAQ (reference sequence). DNA of the CDR3: TGTGCCAGCAGCTCTGGTCCCAGGGGGCTTGAAGGCTACACCTTC. This encodes CASSSGPRGLEGYTF.

This chain uses TRBV5-1 with TRBJ2-3, with TRBD2 matching over 8 bases. This CDR3 has 16 amino acids. V gave up 0 bases and J gave up 1 base; unmatched junction bases: 4. Germline loops: CDR1 SGHRS, CDR2 YFSETQ. CDR3 in amino acids: CASSLGVAGRTDTQYF. The DNA for the CDR3 is TGCGCCAGCAGCTTGGGGGTAGCGGGGCGCACAGATACGCAGTATTTT. Based on the CDR3 plus reference TRBV5-1 and TRBJ2-3, the full variable domain is KAGVTQTPRYLIKTRGQQVTLSCSPISGHRSVSWYQQTPGQGLQFLFEYFSETQRNKGNFPGRFSGRQFSNSRSEMNVSTLELGDSALYLCASSLGVAGRTDTQYFGPGTRLTVL.

The rearrangement joins TRBV9 to TRBJ2-1; D is possibly TRBD2 (6 bases). The CDR3 has 14 residues. Trimming stripped 0 bases from V and 6 bases from J, with 10 bases between. CDR1 is SGDLS and CDR2 is YYNGEE in the germline V gene. The CDR3 reads CASSVATGSNEQFF. DNA for the CDR3: TGTGCCAGCAGCGTAGCTACCGGGAGCAATGAGCAGTTCTTC.

The CDR3 DNA sequence: TGTGCCAGCAGTGAAGGACTAGCGGGGGGAGAGACCCAGTACTTC. Amino acid sequence: CASSEGLAGGETQYF. J is TRBJ2-5 and V is TRBV25-1, with 14 bases that match TRBD2. CDR1 is MGHDK and CDR2 is SYGVNS in the germline V gene. This CDR3 is built from 15 residues. J gave up 4 bases and V 2 bases, and 0 bases lay outside the gene matches.